A single sample gave rise to the 11 T cell receptor beta chains below, sequenced in a study of graft-versus-host responses after intestinal transplantation. Only in-frame clones appear in the TCRdb table, and some are missing; sequencing was by immunoSEQ multiplex PCR. The sample records around 64,000 clones, roughly 93% being singletons. Their antigens are not known. The sequenced sample was unstimulated CD4+ T cells sorted from spleen or lymph node cells, obtained before transplant. These receptors all come from a human donor who was the organ donor for an intestinal transplant.

The CDR3 loop is CASSLDPGNTEAFF. CDR3 DNA: TGTGCCAGCAGCTTGGATCCGGGGAACACTGAAGCTTTCTTT. The rearrangement joins TRBV5-4 to TRBJ1-1; no clear D gene. V was cut by 0 bases and J by 1 base, with 7 bases left in between. Germline V gene sequence: CDR1 SGHNT, CDR2 YYREEE (reference sequence). The CDR3 runs to 14 residues.

V usage is TRBV9 and J usage is TRBJ2-2, with 7 nucleotides matching TRBD2. Trimming cost V 7 bases and J 6 bases; bases outside gene matches: 12. The germline V gene encodes CDR1 SGDLS and CDR2 YYNGEE. The CDR3 length is 15 residues. The CDR3 DNA is TGTGCCAGCGGAGGGGCGGGGGTGGTGGCCGGGGAGCTGTTTTTT. This encodes CASGGAGVVAGELFF. The complete variable domain, with remaining parts taken from reference TRBV9 and TRBJ2-2, reads DSGVTQTPKHLITATGQRVTLRCSPRSGDLSVYWYQQSLDQGLQFLIQYYNGEERAKGNILERFSAQQFPDLHSELNLSSLELGDSALYFCASGGAGVVAGELFFGEGSRLTVL.

The genes are TRBV7-8 and TRBJ2-5, with D perhaps TRBD2 (5 bases). The germline CDR1 and CDR2 sequences are SGHVS and FQNEAQ. The CDR3 is 13 residues long. V lost 3 bases and J 4 bases, leaving 9 bases between the germline ends. The CDR3 DNA follows: TGTGCCAGCAGCTTTGGGAGAGGAGAGACCCAGTACTTC. Its protein is CASSFGRGETQYF.

This clone came up once. The chain carries TRBV7-9 and TRBJ2-3; 8 bases are shared with TRBD1. The J segment lost 5 bases and the V segment lost 7 bases, leaving 11 bases of the junction unmatched. From germline, CDR1 is SEHNR and CDR2 FQNEAQ (reference sequence). The CDR3 is made up of 15 amino acids. The CDR3 coding sequence is TGTGCCAGCACCCCTCTGGGACAGGTGGGAGATACGCAGTATTTT. Protein: CASTPLGQVGDTQYF.

This chain uses TRBV5-4 with TRBJ2-1, with 7 bases aligning to TRBD2. Trimming cost V 4 bases and J 10 bases; bases outside gene matches: 5. Looked up from germline, CDR1 is SGHNT and CDR2 is YYREEE (reference sequence). The CDR3 runs 12 residues. CDR3 nucleotides: TGTGCCAGCAGCAAGCTAGCGGCCGAGCAGTTCTTC. Amino acid sequence: CASSKLAAEQFF.

The CDR3: CAGQGPRIETQYF. The DNA of the CDR3 is TGTGCCGGACAGGGGCCCCGAATAGAGACCCAGTACTTC. V gene TRBV6-1 combines with J gene TRBJ2-5; 9 nucleotides agree with TRBD1. The CDR3 runs to 13 residues. V dropped 11 bases and J dropped 4; count of bases not matched to a gene: 8. Germline lookup yields CDR1 MNHNS and CDR2 SASEGT.

This sequence joins TRBV6-5 and TRBJ1-6, with D perhaps matching TRBD1 (6 bases). Germline CDR1 reads MNHEY; CDR2 reads SVGAGI. V dropped 5 bases and J dropped 12 bases, with 17 bases sitting between them. The CDR3 sequence is 14 residues long. CDR3 sequence reads: CASSPITGWKPLHF. CDR3 DNA: TGTGCCAGCAGTCCTATCACAGGGTGGAAACCCCTCCACTTT.

The genes are TRBV2 and TRBJ2-5; the D call may be TRBD1 or TRBD2 (5 bases each). The V gene's germline CDR1 is SNHLY and CDR2 FYNNEI. The CDR3 totals 14 residues. V was clipped by 8 bases and J by 5 bases, with 18 bases between them. In nucleotides, the CDR3 is TGTGCCAGCCAGCAGGGACCCCAGTGGGAGACCCAGTACTTC. This translates into CASQQGPQWETQYF.

The chain couples TRBV10-2 to TRBJ1-6; D uncertain. The germline V gene encodes CDR1 WSHSY and CDR2 SAAADI. CDR3 size: 16 residues. V was cut by 2 bases and J by 0 bases, with 8 bases left in between. The DNA for the CDR3 is TGCGCCAGCAGTGAGGGCACCAGCTCCTATAATTCACCCCTCCACTTT. Protein: CASSEGTSSYNSPLHF.

To note about this clone: Within the sample, other DNA sequences also encode this same CDR3. The gene calls are TRBV27 and TRBJ2-7, with 10 bases fitting TRBD2. Germline loops: CDR1 MNHEY, CDR2 SMNVEV (reference sequence). J was trimmed by 2 bases and V by 5 bases; bases with no gene match: 3. The CDR3 loop spans 14 amino acids. CDR3 in DNA: TGTGCCAGCAGTCTCGGGACTAGCGCCTACGAGCAGTACTTC. Translated: CASSLGTSAYEQYF.

V usage is TRBV11-3 and J usage is TRBJ1-6; D is perhaps TRBD1 (6 bases). The V and J ends lost 5 bases and 9 bases respectively, with 17 bases between them. The germline V gene has CDR1 SGHNT and CDR2 YENEEA. CDR3 size: 15 residues. For the CDR3, the DNA is TGTGCCAGCAGCCCCCTTGGGGGGGCGAGTTCACCCCTCCACTTT. Protein: CASSPLGGASSPLHF.